This entry is about one T cell receptor beta chain. Its target is unknown. These data belong to a study of regulatory T cells. Study conclusions and caveats: Regulatory T cells showed the strongest V-J pair restriction and V/J gene skewing among patient repertoires. In CD3G-deficient patients, conventional CD4+ T cells were enriched for hydrophobic CDR3 residues at positions 6 and 7.

Patients aged 2 to 39 years had fewer naive T cells. The PCR used 52 TRBV and 13 TRBJ primers. Assay: immunoSEQ multiplex PCR; the TCRdb copy retains only in-frame clones and omits some. Here the sample spans about 18,000 clones, around 83% being singletons. Germline lookup yields CDR1 SGHRS and CDR2 YFSETQ. V shed 4 bases and J shed 4 bases, with 11 bases lying between them. The CDR3 consists of 13 residues. The receptor's source is a person aged 25 to 40 with CD3G deficiency. Sequenced input: conventional CD4+ T cells sorted from blood. The chain is built from TRBV5-1 and TRBJ1-2, with a weak D call TRBD1 (6 bases). The CDR3 loop is CASSEGQSYGYTF. In DNA form, the CDR3 reads TGCGCCAGCAGCGAAGGACAGAGCTATGGCTACACCTTC.